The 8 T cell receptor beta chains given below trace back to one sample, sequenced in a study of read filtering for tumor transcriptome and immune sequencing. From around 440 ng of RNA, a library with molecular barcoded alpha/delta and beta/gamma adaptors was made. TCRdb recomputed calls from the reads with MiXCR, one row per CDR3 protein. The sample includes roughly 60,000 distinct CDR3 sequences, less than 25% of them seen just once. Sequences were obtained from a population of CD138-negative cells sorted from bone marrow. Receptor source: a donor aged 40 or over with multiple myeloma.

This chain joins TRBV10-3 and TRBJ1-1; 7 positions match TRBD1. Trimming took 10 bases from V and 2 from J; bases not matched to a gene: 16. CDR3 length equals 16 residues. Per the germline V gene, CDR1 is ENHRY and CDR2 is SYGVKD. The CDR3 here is CATHRGQAKGNTEAFF. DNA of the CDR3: TGTGCCACCCATCGAGGACAGGCCAAGGGAAACACTGAAGCTTTCTTT.

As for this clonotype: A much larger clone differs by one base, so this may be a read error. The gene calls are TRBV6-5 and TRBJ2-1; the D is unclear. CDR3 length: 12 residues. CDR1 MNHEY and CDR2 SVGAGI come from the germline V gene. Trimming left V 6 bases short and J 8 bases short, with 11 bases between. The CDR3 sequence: CASRRVSDEQFF. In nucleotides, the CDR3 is TGTGCCAGCAGGAGAGTGAGCGATGAGCAGTTCTTC.

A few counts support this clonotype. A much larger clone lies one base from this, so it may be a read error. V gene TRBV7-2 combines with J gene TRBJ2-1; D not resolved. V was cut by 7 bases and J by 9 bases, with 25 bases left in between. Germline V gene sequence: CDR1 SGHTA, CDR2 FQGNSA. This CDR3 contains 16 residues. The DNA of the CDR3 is TGTGCCAGCATCCAAAGGGTACTCCTTACCTCCAGTGAGCAGTTCTTC. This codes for CASIQRVLLTSSEQFF.

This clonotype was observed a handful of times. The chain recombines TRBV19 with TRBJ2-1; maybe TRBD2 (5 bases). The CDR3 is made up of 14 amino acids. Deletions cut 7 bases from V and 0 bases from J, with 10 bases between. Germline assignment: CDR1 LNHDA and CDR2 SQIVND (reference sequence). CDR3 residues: CASKTGISYNEQFF. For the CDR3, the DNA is TGTGCCAGTAAAACGGGGATCTCCTACAATGAGCAGTTCTTC.

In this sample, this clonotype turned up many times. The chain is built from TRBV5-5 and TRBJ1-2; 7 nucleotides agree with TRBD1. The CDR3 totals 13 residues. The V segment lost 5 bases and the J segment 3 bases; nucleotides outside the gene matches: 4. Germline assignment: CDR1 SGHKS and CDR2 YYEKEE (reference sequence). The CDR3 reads CASSSQGDYGYTF. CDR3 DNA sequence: TGTGCCAGCAGTTCCCAGGGGGACTATGGCTACACCTTC.

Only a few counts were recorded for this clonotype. CDR3 region: CASTTSVYEQYF. CDR3 coding DNA: TGTGCCAGCACCACTAGCGTCTACGAGCAGTACTTC. The rearrangement joins TRBV2 to TRBJ2-7; 7 bases match TRBD2. Germline assignment: CDR1 SNHLY and CDR2 FYNNEI. The CDR3 sequence is 12 residues long. Trimming took 7 bases from V and 3 from J; bases not matched to a gene: 3.

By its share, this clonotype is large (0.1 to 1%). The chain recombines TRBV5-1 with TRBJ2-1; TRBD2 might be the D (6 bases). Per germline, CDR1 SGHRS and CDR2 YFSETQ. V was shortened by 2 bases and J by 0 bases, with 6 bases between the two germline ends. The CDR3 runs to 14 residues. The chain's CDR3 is CASSFSGSYNEQFF. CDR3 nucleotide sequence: TGCGCCAGCAGCTTTAGCGGCTCCTACAATGAGCAGTTCTTC.

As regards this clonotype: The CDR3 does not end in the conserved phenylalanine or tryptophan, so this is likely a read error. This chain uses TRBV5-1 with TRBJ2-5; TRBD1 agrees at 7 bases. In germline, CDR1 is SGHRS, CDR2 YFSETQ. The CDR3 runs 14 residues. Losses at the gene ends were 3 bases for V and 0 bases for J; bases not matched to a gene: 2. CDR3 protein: CASSSGQDQETQYL. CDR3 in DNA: TGCGCCAGCAGCTCCGGACAGGACCAAGAGACCCAGTACCTC.